This TCR beta chain is drawn from a study of blood T cells in healthy people across ages. Study-wide context: Through template switching, about one barcoded beta molecule was captured per two T cells, as measured in model experiments.

Drawing of peripheral blood yielded roughly 9.3 milliliters from each donor. The use of a sample-barcoded 5' primer and a J-beta primer mix characterized a second PCR of about 6 to 11 cycles. Each cDNA molecule, via a template-switch adaptor with 12 random nucleotides, was tagged. TCRdb reanalysed the 5' RACE reads using MiXCR and keeps one entry per CDR3 protein. Among roughly 1.5 million distinct CDR3 sequences listed, 35% to 45% were seen once. This clonotype has a handful of counts. Sequencing was carried out using blood. This sequence was found in a woman under 30 in good health.

CDR3 residues: CASSEQGKMDSPLHF. CDR3 coding DNA: TGTGCCAGCAGCGAACAGGGGAAGATGGATTCACCCCTCCACTTT. This chain connects TRBV7-9 to TRBJ1-6; 7 bases align to TRBD1. The CDR3 extends over 15 amino acids. V lost 5 bases and J lost 8; bases outside the gene matches: 9. CDR1 SEHNR and CDR2 FQNEAQ come from the germline V gene (reference sequence).